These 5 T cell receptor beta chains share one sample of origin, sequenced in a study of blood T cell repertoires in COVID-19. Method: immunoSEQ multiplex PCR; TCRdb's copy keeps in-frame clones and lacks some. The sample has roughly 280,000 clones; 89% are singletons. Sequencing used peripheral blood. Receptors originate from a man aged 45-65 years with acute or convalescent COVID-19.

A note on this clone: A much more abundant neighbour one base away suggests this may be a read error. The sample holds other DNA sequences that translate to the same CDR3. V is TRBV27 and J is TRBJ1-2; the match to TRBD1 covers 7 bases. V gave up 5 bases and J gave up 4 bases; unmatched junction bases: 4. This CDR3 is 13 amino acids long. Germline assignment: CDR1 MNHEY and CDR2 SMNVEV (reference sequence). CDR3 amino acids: CASSLGTAYGYTF. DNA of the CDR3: TGTGCCAGCAGTCTCGGGACAGCCTATGGCTACACCTTC.

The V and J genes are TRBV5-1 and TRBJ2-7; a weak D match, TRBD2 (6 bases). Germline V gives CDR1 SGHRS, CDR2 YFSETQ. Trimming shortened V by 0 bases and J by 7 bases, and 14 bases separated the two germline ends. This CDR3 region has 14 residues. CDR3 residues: CASSLETGRGEQYF. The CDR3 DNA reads TGCGCCAGCAGCTTGGAAACAGGCCGGGGGGAGCAGTACTTC.

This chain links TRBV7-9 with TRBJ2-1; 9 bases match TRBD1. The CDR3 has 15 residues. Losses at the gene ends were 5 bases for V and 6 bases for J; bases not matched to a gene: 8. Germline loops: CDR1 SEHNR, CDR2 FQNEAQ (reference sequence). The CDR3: CASSPRDRVFNEQFF. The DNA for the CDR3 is TGTGCCAGCAGCCCACGGGACAGGGTTTTCAATGAGCAGTTCTTC.

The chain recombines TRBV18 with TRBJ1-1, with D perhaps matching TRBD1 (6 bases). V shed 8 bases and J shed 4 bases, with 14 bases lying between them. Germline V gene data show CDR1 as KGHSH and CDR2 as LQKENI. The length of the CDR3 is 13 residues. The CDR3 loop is CASKDSLSTEAFF. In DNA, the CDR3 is TGTGCCAGCAAGGACAGCCTGAGCACTGAAGCTTTCTTT.

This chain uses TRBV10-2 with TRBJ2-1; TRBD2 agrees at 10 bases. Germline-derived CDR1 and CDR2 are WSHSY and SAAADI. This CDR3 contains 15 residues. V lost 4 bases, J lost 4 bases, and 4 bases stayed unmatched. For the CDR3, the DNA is TGCGCCAGCAGTGGGCGGACTAGCGGTTACAATGAGCAGTTCTTC. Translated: CASSGRTSGYNEQFF.